The present entry profiles one T cell receptor (beta chain) with its context. This sample is drawn from a study of blood T cell repertoires in COVID-19. At the level of the study: The United States, Italy and Spain were the sources of the acute and convalescent COVID-19 samples.

Germline CDR1 reads SQVTM; CDR2 reads ANQGSEA. The junction had 5 bases not matched to a gene; V was cut back by 7 bases and J by 6 bases. This CDR3 contains 12 residues. Using immunoSEQ multiplex PCR, the repertoire was profiled, and TCRdb retains in-frame clones only, with some absent. In the table there are roughly 280,000 clones, more than 75% of which are singletons. The clonotype originates from a woman in her sixties with COVID-19, enrolled during active disease. The sample taken for sequencing was peripheral blood. This chain connects TRBV29-1 to TRBJ2-3; 9 positions agree with TRBD1. Here the CDR3 reads CSGGQGSDTQYF. CDR3 nucleotides: TGCAGCGGGGGACAGGGAAGCGATACGCAGTATTTT.